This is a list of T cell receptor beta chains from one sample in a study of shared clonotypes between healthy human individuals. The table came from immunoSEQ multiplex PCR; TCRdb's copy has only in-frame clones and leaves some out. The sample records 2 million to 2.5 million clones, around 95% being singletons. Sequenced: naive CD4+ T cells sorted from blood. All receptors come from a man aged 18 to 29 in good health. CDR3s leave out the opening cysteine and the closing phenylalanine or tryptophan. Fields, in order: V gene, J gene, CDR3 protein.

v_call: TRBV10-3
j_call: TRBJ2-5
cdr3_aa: AISESTVEETQY

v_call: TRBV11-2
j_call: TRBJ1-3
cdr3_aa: ASSFTSGYYSGNTIY

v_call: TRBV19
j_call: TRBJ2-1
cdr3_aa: ASSTHDRVGQF

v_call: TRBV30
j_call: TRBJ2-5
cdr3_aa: AWTGQETQY

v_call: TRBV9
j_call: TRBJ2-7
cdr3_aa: ASSVGLAGTYEQY

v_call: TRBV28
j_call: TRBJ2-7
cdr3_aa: ASSPAGGASYEQY

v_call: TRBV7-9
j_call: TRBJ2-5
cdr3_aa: ASSLLPGGSETQY

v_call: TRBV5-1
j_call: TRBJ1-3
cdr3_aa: ASSGDAGAGNTIY

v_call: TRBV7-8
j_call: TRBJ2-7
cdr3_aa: ASSLDFGREINEQY

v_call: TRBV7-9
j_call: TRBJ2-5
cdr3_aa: ASSFWATQETQY

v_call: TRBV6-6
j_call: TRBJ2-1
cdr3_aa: ASTSYSSGGPNEF

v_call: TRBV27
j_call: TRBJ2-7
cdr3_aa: ASSVAGPYEQY

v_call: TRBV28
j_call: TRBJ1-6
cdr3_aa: ASTGPAYNSPLH

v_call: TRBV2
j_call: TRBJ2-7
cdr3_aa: ASSELPGQSYEQY

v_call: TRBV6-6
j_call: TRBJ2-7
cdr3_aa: ASEGPSGRYEQY

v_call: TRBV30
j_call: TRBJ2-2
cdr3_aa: AWRQQGAGELF

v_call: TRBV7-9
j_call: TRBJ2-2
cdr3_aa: ASSFLGELF

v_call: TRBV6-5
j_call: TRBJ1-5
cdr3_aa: ASSVTGVAQPQH

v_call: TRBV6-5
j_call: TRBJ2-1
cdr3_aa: ASRVLAGSYNEQF

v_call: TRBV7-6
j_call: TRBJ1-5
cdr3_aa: ASSPDPTGQPQH

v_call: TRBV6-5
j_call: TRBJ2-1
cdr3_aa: ATHRLSHEQF

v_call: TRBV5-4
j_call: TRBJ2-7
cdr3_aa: ASSPGGGGLTLHEQY

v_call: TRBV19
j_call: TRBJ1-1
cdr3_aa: ASSSNPGGATEAF

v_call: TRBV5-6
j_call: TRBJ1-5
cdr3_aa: ASSPGPPLSNQPQH

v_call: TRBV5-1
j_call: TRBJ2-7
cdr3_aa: ASSHGGQGSYEQY

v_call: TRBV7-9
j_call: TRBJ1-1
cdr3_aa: ASSPRAF

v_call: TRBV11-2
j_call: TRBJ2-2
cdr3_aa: ASSLVTAGELF

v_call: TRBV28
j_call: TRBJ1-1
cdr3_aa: ASTNRGRPNTEAF

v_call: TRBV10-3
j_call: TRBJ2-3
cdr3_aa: AINSGQGKTDTQY

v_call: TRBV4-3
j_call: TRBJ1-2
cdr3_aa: ASSSGVGFLRGYT

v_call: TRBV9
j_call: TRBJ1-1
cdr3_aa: ASSVGFRNTEAF

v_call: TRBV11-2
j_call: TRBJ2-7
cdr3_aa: ASSFTRSGSYEQY

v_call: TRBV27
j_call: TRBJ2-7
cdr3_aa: ASRRQGAGEQY

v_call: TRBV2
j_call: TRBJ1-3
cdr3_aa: ASLFTVTGNTIY

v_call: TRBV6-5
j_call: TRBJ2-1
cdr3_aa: ASSQGIEQF

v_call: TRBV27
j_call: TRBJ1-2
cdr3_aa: ASSLSTATGVTPYGYT

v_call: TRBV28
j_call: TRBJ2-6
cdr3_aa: ASSSRTPGANVLT

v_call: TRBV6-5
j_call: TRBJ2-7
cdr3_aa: ASSYTSGPYEQY

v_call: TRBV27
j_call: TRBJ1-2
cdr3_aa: ASSLSAVYGYT

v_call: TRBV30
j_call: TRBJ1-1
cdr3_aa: AWSDRNTEAF

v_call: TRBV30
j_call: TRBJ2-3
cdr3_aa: AWSPGLDADTQY

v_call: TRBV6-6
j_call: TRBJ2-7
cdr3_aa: ASRRGQDYEQY

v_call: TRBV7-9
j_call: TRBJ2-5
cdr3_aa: ASSSLRASQETQY

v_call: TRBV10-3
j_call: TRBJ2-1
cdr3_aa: AIRTTSGSNNEQF

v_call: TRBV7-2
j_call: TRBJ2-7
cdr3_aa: ASSLEYGSSYEQY